This T cell receptor beta chain was identified in a study of post-analysis software for immune sequencing data. Germline V gene data show CDR1 as SEHNR and CDR2 as FQNEAQ (reference sequence). The ends were cut back, 0 bases at V and 2 bases at J, with 10 bases in the middle. The CDR3 has 16 amino acids. Notes on this clonotype: What it binds is unknown. This likely comes from a read error, as the CDR3 has no conserved phenylalanine or tryptophan at its end.

Study outcomes and limitations: Patients carried five TRBV segments more frequently than controls did, and TRBV5-6, TRBV5-1 and TRBV20-1 were among them.

Carried by the TCR beta cDNA libraries were unique molecular identifiers. In TCRdb, the PCR reads were re-called with MiXCR into one record per CDR3 protein. In the table there are about 180,000 distinct CDR3 sequences, around 30% of which are singletons. The origin of this receptor is a girl aged 10 to 17 with multiple sclerosis. Sample: blood. V and J are TRBV7-9 and TRBJ2-2; no reliable D call. Here the CDR3 DNA reads TGTGCCAGCAGCTTAGCGACCCTTCTTAACACCGGGGAGCTGTTTTGT. It translates to CASSLATLLNTGELFC.